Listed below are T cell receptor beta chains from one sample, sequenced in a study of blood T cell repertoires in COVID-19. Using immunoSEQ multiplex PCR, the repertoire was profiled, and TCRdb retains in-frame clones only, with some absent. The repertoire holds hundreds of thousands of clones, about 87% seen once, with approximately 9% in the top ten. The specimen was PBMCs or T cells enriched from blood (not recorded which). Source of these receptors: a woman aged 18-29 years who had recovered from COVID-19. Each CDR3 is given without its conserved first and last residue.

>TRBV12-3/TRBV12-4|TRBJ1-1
ASRTTGYTEAF
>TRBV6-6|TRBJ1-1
ASSPLVNTEAF
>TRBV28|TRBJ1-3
ASSLPSWDAGGNTIY
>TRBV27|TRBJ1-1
ASSLNSKTSGAF
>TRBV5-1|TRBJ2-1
ASSFGLAGDEQF
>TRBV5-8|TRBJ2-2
ASRPSGFFTGELF
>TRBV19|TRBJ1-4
ASTRGTGGDEKLF
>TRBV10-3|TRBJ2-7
AISEFAGGSYEQY
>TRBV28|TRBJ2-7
ASSGHRGATYEQY
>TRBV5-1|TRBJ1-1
ASLKDTMNTEAF
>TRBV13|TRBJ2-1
ASHLRDRGEEQF
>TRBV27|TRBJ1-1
ASSPQGRFTEAF